The T cell receptor beta chain under discussion was sequenced for a study of CD8 T cells in Susac syndrome. After extraction with the RNeasy kit, roughly 0.5 to 1 ug of the RNA was reverse transcribed using random hexamers. TCRdb reprocessed the immunoSEQ multiplex PCR reads with MiXCR, giving one entry per CDR3 protein. Of about 300,000 distinct CDR3 sequences in the sample, 89% were seen once. The multiple sclerosis controls comprised treatment-naive patients whose relapsing-remitting disease was stable or active. The count of this clonotype is one. Material: CD8+ T cells from PBMCs. This receptor was taken from a human donor with multiple sclerosis.

This chain's CDR3 is CASSERGSGPNYGYTF. In DNA, the CDR3 is TGTGCCAGCAGTGAACGGGGGAGCGGTCCGAACTATGGCTACACCTTC. The chain employs TRBV27 and TRBJ1-2; D is perhaps TRBD1 (5 bases). The CDR3 spans 16 residues. V gave up 5 bases and J gave up 2 bases, with 18 bases separating them. From germline, CDR1 is MNHEY and CDR2 SMNVEV (reference sequence).